This TCR beta chain derives from a study of blood T cell repertoires in COVID-19. As for the study in general: Donors in the United States, Italy and Spain gave samples during acute or convalescent COVID-19. From T cells, B-cell-depleted T cells, or PBMCs came the material, which was cDNA or gDNA.

Profiling relied on immunoSEQ multiplex PCR, and the TCRdb table lists in-frame clones only, not all of them. The sample lists around 200,000 clones, 88% occurring once. The CDR3 has 15 amino acids. The V and J ends lost 1 base and 10 bases, in that order; junction bases with no gene match: 10. Germline-derived CDR1 and CDR2 are SGHAT and FQNNGV. Which cohort a participant joined came from the clinical history participants gave. This chain joins TRBV11-2 and TRBJ2-1, with TRBD2 matching over 7 bases. This TCR was sampled from a woman aged 25 to 39 who had recovered from COVID-19. The source material was PBMCs or T cells enriched from blood (not recorded which). CDR3 sequence reads: CASSLGTAGRGEQFF. The CDR3 DNA is TGTGCCAGCAGCTTAGGTACAGCGGGGAGAGGCGAGCAGTTCTTC.